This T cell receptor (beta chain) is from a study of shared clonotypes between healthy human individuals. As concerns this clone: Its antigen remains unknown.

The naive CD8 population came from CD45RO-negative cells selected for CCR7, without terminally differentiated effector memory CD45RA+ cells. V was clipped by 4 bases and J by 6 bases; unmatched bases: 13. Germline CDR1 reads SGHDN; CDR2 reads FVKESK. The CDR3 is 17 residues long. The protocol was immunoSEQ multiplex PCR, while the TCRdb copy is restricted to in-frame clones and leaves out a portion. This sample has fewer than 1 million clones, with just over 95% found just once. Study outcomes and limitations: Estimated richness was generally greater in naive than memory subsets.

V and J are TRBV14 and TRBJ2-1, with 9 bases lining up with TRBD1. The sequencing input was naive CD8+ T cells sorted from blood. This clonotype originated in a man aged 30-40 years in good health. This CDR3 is CASSLTPGQGRGNEQFF. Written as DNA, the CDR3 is TGTGCCAGCAGCCTTACGCCAGGACAGGGGAGGGGCAATGAGCAGTTCTTC.